Below, one T cell receptor (beta chain) is given with its context. Expressed TCRB transcripts were sequenced after all isolated RNA was converted to cDNA. The data were produced by immunoSEQ multiplex PCR, yet TCRdb's version contains in-frame clones alone and is incomplete. The sample includes around 250,000 clones, approximately 70% of them seen just once. The germline gives CDR1 PRHDT, CDR2 FYEKMQ (reference sequence). The CDR3 runs to 11 residues. V was shortened by 5 bases and J by 2 bases, with 4 bases between the two germline ends. The data were obtained in a study of beta chain features in type 1 diabetes.

This receptor was obtained from a man between 25 and 39 years old in good health. The sample comprised naive CD4+ T cells from blood. The chain joins TRBV13 to TRBJ2-7; D gene unclear. The CDR3 DNA sequence: TGTGCCAGCAGCGTTACCTACGAGCAGTACTTC. Amino acids: CASSVTYEQYF. The full variable domain, in which reference TRBV13 and TRBJ2-7 provide the parts outside the CDR3, is AAGVIQSPRHLIKEKRETATLKCYPIPRHDTVYWYQQGPGQDPQFLISFYEKMQSDKGSIPDRFSAQQFSDYHSELNMSSLELGDSALYFCASSVTYEQYFGPGTRLTVT.